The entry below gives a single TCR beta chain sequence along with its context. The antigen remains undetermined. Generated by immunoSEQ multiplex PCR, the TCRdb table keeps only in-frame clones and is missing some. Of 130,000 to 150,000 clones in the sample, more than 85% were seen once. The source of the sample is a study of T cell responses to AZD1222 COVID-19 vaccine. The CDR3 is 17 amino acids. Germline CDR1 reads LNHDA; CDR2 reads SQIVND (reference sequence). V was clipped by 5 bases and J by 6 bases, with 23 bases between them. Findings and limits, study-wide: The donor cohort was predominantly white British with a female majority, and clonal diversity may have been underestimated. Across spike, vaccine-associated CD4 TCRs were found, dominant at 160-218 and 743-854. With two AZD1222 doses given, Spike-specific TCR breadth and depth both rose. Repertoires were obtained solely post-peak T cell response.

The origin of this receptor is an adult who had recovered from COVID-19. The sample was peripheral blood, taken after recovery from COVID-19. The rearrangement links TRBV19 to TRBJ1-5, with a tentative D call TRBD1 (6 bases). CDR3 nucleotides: TGTGCCAGTAGTGAGAGAAAATCAGGGGTCGGGGTTCAGCCCCAGCATTTT. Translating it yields CASSERKSGVGVQPQHF.